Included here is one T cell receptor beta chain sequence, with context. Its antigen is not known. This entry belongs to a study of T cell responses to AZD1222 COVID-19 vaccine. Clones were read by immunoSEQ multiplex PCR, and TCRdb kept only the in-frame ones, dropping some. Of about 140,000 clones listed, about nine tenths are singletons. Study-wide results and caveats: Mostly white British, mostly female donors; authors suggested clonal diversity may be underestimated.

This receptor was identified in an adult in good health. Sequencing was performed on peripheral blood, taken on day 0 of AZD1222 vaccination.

The chain's CDR3 is CASSPIYSNQPQHF. CDR3 sequence (DNA): TGTGCCAGCAGTCCAATATATAGCAATCAGCCCCAGCATTTT. This sequence joins TRBV27 and TRBJ1-5, with D hard to call. Germline CDR1 and CDR2: MNHEY and SMNVEV (reference sequence). CDR3 length equals 14 residues. The ends were cut back, 5 bases at V and 0 bases at J, with 8 bases in the middle.